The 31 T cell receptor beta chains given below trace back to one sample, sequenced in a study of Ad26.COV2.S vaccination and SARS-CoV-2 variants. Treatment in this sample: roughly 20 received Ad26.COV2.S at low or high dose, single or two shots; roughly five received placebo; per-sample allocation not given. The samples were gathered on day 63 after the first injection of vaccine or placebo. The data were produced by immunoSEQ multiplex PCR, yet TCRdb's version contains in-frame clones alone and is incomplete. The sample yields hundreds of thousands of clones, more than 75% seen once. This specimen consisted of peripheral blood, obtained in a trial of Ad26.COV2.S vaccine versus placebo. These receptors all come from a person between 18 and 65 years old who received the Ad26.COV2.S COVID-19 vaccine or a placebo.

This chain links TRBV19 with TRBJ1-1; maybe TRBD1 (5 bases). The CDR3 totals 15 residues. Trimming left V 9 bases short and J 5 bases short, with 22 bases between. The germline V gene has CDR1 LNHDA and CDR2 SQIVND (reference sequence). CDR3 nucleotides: TGTGCCAGCCTTCCCCAACTTTGGGGGAATACTGAAGCTTTCTTT. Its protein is CASLPQLWGNTEAFF.

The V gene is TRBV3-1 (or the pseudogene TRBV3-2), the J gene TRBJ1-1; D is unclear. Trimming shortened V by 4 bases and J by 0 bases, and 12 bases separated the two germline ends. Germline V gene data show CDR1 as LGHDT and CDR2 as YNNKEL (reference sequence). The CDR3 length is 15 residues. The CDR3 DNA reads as TGTGCCAGCAGCCCAAGCGTTCGGTTGAACACTGAAGCTTTCTTT. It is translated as CASSPSVRLNTEAFF.

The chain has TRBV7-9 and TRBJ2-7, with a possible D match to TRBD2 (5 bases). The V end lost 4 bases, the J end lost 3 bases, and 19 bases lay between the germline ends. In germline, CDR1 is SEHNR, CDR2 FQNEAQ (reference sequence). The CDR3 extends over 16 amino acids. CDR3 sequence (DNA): TGTGCCAGCAGCTCAACCCGACTCGAGGGATACTACGAGCAGTACTTC. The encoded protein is CASSSTRLEGYYEQYF.

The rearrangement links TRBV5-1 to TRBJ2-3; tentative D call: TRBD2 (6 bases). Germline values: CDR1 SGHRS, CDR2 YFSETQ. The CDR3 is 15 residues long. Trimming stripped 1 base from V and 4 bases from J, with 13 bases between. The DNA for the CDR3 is TGCGCCAGCAGCTTGCGGGGGATGGTGGCAGATACGCAGTATTTT. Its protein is CASSLRGMVADTQYF.

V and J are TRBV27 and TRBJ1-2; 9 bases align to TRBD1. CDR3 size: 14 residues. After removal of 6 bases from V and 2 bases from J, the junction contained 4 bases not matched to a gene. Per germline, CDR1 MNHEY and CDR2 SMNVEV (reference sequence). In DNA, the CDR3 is TGTGCCAGCAGAAGTACAGGGGGCAACTATGGCTACACCTTC. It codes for CASRSTGGNYGYTF.

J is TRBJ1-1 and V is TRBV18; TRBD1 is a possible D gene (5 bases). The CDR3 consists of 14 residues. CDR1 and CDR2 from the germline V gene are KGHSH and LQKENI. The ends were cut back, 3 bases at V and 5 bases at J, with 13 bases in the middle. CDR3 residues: CASSPGPRGTEAFF. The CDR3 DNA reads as TGTGCCAGCTCACCGGGACCAAGAGGGACTGAAGCTTTCTTT. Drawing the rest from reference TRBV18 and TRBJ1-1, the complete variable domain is NAGVMQNPRHLVRRRGQEARLRCSPMKGHSHVYWYRQLPEEGLKFMVYLQKENIIDESGMPKERFSAEFPKEGPSILRIQQVVRGDSAAYFCASSPGPRGTEAFFGQGTRLTVV.

This chain's CDR3 is CASRPTGYYNEQFF. CDR3 sequence (DNA): TGTGCCAGCAGGCCGACAGGATACTACAATGAGCAGTTCTTC. The V call is TRBV6-5, the J call TRBJ2-1; TRBD1 is a possible D gene (6 bases). CDR1 and CDR2 from the germline V gene are MNHEY and SVGAGI. V lost 6 bases, J lost 3 bases, and 12 bases lay in between. The CDR3 spans 14 residues.

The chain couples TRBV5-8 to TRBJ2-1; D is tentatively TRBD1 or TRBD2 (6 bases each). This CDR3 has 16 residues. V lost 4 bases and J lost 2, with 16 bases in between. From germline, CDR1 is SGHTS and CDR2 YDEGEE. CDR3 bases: TGTGCCAGCAGCATAGTGTGGGGGGCAACCTACAATGAGCAGTTCTTC. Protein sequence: CASSIVWGATYNEQFF.

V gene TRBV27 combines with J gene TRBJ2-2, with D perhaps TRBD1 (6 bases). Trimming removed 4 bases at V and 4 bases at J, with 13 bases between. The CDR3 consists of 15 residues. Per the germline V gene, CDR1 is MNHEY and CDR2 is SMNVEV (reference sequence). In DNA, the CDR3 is TGTGCCAGCAGTTGGGCAGGGGTAGGCACCGGGGAGCTGTTTTTT. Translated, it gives CASSWAGVGTGELFF.

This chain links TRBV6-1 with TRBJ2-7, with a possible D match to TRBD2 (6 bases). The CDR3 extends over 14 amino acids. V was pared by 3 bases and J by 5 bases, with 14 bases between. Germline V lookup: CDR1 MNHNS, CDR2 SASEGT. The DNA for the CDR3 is TGTGCCAGCAGTGACCCCGGGAGAGGGGACGAGCAGTACTTC. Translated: CASSDPGRGDEQYF.

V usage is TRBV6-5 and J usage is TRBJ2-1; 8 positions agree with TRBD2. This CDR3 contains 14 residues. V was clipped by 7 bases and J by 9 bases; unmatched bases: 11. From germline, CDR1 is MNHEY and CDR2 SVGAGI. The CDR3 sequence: CASTTRGGVGEQFF. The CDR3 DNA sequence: TGTGCCAGCACTACACGGGGGGGCGTGGGTGAGCAGTTCTTC.

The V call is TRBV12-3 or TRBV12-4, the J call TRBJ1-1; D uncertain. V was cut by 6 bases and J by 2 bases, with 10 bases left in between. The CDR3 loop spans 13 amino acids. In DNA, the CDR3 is TGTGCCAGCAGGCCCGGAGAAAACACTGAAGCTTTCTTT. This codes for CASRPGENTEAFF.

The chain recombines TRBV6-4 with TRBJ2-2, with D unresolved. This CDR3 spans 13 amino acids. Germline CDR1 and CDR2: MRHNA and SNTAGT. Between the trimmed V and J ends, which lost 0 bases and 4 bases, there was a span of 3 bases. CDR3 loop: CASSDSSTGELFF. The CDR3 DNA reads TGTGCCAGCAGTGACTCTAGCACCGGGGAGCTGTTTTTT.

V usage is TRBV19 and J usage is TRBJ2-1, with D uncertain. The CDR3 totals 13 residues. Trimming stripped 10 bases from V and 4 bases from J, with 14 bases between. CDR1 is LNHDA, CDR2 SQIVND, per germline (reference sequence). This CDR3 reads CATARAIYNEQFF. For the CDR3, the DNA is TGTGCCACCGCTCGTGCGATTTACAATGAGCAGTTCTTC.

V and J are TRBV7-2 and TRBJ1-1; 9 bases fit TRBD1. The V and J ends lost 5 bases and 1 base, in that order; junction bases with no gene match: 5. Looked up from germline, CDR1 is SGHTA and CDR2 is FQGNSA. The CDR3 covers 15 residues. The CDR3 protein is CASSPTGGRNTEAFF. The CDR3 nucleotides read TGTGCCAGCAGCCCGACAGGGGGGAGGAACACTGAAGCTTTCTTT.

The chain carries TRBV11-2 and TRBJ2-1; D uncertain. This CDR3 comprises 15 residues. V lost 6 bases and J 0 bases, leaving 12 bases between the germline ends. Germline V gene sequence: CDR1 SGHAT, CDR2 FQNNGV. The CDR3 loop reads CASRGLRNSYNEQFF. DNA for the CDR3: TGTGCCAGCAGAGGGCTTAGGAACTCCTACAATGAGCAGTTCTTC.

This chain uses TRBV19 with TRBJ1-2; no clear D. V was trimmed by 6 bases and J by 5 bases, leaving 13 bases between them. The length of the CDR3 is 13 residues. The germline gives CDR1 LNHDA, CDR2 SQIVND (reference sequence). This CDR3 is CASRIDGDYGYTF. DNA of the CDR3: TGTGCCAGTAGAATCGATGGTGATTATGGCTACACCTTC.

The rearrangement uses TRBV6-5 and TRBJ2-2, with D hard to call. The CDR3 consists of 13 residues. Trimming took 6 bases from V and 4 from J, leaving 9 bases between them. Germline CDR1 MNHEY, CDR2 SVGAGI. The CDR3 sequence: CASRGFSTGELFF. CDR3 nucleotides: TGTGCCAGCAGGGGGTTTAGCACCGGGGAGCTGTTTTTT.

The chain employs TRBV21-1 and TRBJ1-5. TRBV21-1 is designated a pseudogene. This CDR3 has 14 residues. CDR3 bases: TGTGCCAGCAGCATGAGATCGGGTAATCAGCCCCAGCATTTT. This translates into CASSMRSGNQPQHF.

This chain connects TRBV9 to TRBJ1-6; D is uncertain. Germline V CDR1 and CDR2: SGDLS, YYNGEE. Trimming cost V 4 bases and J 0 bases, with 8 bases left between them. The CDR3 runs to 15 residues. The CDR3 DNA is TGTGCCAGCAGCTTGCAGAGCTCCTATAATTCACCCCTCCACTTT. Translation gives CASSLQSSYNSPLHF.

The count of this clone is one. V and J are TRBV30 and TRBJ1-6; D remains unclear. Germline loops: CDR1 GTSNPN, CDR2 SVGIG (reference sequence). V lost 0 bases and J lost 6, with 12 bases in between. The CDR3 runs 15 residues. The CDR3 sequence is CAWSVGWYSNSPLHF. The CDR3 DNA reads TGTGCCTGGAGTGTTGGTTGGTACAGTAATTCACCCCTCCACTTT.

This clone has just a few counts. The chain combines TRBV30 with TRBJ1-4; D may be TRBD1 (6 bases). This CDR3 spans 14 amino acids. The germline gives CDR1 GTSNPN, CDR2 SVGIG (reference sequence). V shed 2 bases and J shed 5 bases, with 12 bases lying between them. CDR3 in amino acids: CAWSPRTVNEKLFF. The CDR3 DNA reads TGTGCCTGGAGTCCCCGGACAGTGAATGAAAAACTGTTTTTT.

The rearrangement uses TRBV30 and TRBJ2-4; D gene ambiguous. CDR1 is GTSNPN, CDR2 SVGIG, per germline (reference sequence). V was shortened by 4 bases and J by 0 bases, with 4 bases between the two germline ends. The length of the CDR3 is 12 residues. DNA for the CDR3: TGTGCCTGGATGCTAGCCAAAAACATTCAGTACTTC. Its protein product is CAWMLAKNIQYF.

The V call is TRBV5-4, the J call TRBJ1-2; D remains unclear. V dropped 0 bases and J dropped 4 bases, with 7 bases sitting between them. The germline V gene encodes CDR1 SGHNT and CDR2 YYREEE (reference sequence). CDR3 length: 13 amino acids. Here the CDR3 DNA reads TGTGCCAGCAGCTTGGACGTAACCTATGGCTACACCTTC. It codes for CASSLDVTYGYTF.

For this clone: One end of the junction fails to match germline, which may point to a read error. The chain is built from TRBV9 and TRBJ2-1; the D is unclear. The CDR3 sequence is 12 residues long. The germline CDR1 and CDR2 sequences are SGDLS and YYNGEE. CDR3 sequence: CASSVQHNEQFF. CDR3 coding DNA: TGTGCCAGCAGCGTACAACACAACGAGCAGTTCTTC.

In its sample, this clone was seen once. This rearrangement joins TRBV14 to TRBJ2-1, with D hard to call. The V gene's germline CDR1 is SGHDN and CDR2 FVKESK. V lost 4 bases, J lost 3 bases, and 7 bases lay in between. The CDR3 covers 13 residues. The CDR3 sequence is CASSPSHYNEQFF. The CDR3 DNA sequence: TGTGCCAGCAGCCCCTCTCACTACAATGAGCAGTTCTTC.

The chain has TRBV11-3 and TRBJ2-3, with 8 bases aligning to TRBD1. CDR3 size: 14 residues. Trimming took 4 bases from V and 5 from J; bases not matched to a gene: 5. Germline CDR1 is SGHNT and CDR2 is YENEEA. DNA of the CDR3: TGTGCCAGCAGCTCCGGACAGGGCATAGATACGCAGTATTTT. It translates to CASSSGQGIDTQYF.

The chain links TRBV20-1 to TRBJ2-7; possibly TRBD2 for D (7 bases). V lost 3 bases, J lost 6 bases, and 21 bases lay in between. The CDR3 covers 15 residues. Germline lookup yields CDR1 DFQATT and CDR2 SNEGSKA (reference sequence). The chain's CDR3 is CSASGLRGGAFEQYF. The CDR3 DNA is TGCAGTGCTAGTGGGCTGAGGGGGGGGGCGTTCGAGCAGTACTTC.

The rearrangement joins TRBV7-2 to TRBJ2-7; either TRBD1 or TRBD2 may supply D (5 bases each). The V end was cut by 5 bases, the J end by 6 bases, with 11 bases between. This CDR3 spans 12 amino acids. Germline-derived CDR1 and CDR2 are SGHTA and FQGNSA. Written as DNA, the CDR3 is TGTGCCAGCAGCCCCTATGGGGGCGAGCAGTACTTC. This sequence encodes CASSPYGGEQYF.

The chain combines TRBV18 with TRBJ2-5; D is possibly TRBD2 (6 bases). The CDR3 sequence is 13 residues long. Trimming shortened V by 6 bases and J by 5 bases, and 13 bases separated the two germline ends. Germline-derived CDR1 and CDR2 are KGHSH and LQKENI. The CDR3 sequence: CASSAGSAETQYF. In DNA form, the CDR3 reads TGTGCCAGCTCCGCCGGGAGTGCGGAGACCCAGTACTTC.

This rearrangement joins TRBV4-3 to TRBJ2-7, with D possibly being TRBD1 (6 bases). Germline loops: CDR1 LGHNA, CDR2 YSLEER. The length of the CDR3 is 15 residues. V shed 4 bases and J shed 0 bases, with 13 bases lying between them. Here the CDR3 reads CASSLARDNSYEQYF. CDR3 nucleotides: TGCGCCAGCAGCCTAGCCCGGGACAACTCCTACGAGCAGTACTTC.